This T cell receptor beta chain was observed in a study of technical replicates of blood from several donors. With 5 bases removed from V and 5 bases from J, the gap between germline ends came to 16 bases. The CDR3 has 14 residues. Germline lookup yields CDR1 SGHTA and CDR2 FQGNSA. This clone was counted a few times. The assay was immunoSEQ multiplex PCR, and TCRdb's table has in-frame clones only and misses some. This table has 67,000 or so clones, roughly 92% appearing once. This TCR was recovered from a human donor in good health. The chain links TRBV7-2 to TRBJ2-7, with a weak D call TRBD2 (5 bases). The sample taken for sequencing was T cells isolated from PBMCs. In nucleotides, the CDR3 is TGTGCCAGCAGCCCTGGACTGGCCGGTGACGAGCAGTACTTC. The encoded protein is CASSPGLAGDEQYF.